This TCR beta chain came from a study of blood T cell repertoires in COVID-19. Overall study context: Samples came from the United States, Italy and Spain, spanning acute and convalescent COVID-19. T cells, B-cell-depleted T cells, or PBMCs provided the cDNA or gDNA that served as material.

Original data processing: Reference gene primer amplification gave nucleated cell count estimates. Clones were sequenced by immunoSEQ multiplex PCR, and TCRdb holds only the in-frame ones, with some missing. That table gives V, J and clone size, and the DNA gave D and trimming. The profile shows more than 85,000 clones, over 85% of them singletons. V was clipped by 4 bases and J by 4 bases, with 15 bases between them. This CDR3 region has 15 residues. CDR1 is SNHLY, CDR2 FYNNEI, per germline. Enrolled during active infection, Seattle patients were then followed longitudinally. Material: peripheral blood. The sequence was obtained from a human donor with COVID-19, enrolled during active disease. The donor label of this sample is uncertain. The chain combines TRBV2 with TRBJ2-3; D possibly corresponds to TRBD2 (6 bases). This CDR3 is CASSGTGVRADTQYF. The CDR3 nucleotides are TGTGCCAGCAGTGGGACGGGGGTGAGGGCAGATACGCAGTATTTT.